This T cell receptor beta chain appears in the sequencing data of a study of blood T cell repertoires in COVID-19. Background on the study: Both acute and convalescent COVID-19 samples were obtained from the United States, Italy and Spain. PBMCs, B-cell-depleted T cells, or T cells were the source of the cDNA or gDNA that made up the material.

Original processing notes: Estimation of nucleated cell counts relied on the amplification of reference gene primers. Some clones are missing from TCRdb's copy, which holds only in-frame ones; the method was immunoSEQ multiplex PCR. D and trimming come from the DNA, and the V and J calls and clone size come from that table. The sample has 150,000 to 200,000 clones; approximately 80% are singletons. This clone was counted only a few times. Per the germline V gene, CDR1 is SQVTM and CDR2 is ANQGSEA. The CDR3 totals 13 residues. V was pared by 2 bases and J by 6 bases, with 13 bases between. The clonotype comes from a man over 45 who had recovered from COVID-19. The sample consisted of peripheral blood. J is TRBJ2-5 and V is TRBV29-1; weak D call: TRBD1 (6 bases). This CDR3 is CSVEIGQGKTQYF. Here the CDR3 DNA reads TGCAGCGTTGAAATAGGGCAGGGGAAGACCCAGTACTTC. The variable domain in full, with the rest retrieved from reference TRBV29-1 and TRBJ2-5, is SAVISQKPSRDICQRGTSLTIQCQVDSQVTMMFWYRQQPGQSLTLIATANQGSEATYESGFVIDKFPISRPNLTFSTLTVSNMSPEDSSIYLCSVEIGQGKTQYFGPGTRLLVL.